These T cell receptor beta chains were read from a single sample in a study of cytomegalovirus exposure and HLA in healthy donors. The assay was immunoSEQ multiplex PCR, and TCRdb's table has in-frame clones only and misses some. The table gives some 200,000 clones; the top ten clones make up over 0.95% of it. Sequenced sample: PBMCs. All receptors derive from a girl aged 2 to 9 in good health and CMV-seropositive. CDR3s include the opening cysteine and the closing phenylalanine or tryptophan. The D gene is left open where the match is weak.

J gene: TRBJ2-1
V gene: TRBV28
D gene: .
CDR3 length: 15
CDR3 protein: CASSLTGFGRNEQFF
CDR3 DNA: TGTGCCAGCAGCCTCACAGGGTTCGGACGCAATGAGCAGTTCTTC

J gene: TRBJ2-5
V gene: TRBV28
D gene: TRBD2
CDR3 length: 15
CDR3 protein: CASSLRTSGRKTQYF
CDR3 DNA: TGTGCCAGCAGTTTAAGGACTAGCGGGAGAAAGACCCAGTACTTC

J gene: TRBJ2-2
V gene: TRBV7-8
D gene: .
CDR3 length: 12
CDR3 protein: CAATRNTGELFF
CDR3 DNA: TGTGCCGCGACTAGAAACACCGGGGAGCTGTTTTTT

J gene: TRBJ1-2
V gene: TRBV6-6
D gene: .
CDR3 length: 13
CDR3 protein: CASSPGQGSGYTF
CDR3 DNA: TGTGCCAGCAGTCCTGGGCAGGGAAGCGGCTACACCTTC

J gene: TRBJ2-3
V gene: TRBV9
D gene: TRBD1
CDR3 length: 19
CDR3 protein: CASSRALDPRQGPTDTQYF
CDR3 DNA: TGTGCCAGTTCCCGAGCACTGGATCCTCGACAGGGACCCACAGATACGCAGTATTTT

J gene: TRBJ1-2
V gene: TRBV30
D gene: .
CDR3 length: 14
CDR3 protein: CAWSEQVYPYGYTF
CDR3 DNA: TGTGCCTGGAGTGAACAGGTGTACCCCTATGGCTACACCTTC

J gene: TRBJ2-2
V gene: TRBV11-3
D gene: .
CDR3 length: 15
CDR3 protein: CASSSPGLLGGELFF
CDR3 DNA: TGTGCCAGCAGCTCACCGGGACTCTTAGGCGGGGAGCTGTTTTTT

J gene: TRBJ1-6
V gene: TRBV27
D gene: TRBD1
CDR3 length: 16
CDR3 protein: CASSPVMTGSFRALHF
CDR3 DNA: TGTGCCAGCAGTCCAGTGATGACAGGGAGTTTTAGGGCCCTCCACTTT

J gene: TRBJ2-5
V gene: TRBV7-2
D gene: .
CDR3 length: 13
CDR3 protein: CASSRRRGETQYF
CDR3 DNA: TGTGCCAGCAGCCGCAGACGGGGGGAGACCCAGTACTTC

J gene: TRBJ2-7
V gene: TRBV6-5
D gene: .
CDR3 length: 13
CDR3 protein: CASSYGLAFEQYF
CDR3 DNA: TGTGCCAGCAGTTACGGGCTAGCCTTCGAGCAGTACTTC

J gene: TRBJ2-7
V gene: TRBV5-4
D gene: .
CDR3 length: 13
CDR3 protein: CASSSSGSYEQYF
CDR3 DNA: TGTGCCAGCAGCTCCTCGGGTTCCTACGAGCAGTACTTC

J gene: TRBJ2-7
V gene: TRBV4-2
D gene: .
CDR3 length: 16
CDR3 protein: CASSPSGTRSSYEQYF
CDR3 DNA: TGTGCCAGCAGCCCCTCCGGGACTCGAAGCTCCTACGAGCAGTACTTC

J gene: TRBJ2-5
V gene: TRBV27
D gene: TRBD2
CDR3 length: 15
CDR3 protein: CASMGWEGGRETQYF
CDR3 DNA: TGTGCCAGCATGGGGTGGGAGGGAGGGAGGGAGACCCAGTACTTC

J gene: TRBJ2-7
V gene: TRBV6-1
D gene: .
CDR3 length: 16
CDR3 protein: CASSEGAGGRFYEQYF
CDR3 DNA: TGTGCCAGCAGTGAAGGGGCAGGGGGGAGATTCTACGAGCAGTACTTC

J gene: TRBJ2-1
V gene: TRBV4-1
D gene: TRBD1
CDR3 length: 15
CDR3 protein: CASSQPWDRSNEQFF
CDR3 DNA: TGCGCCAGCAGCCAACCTTGGGACAGGAGCAATGAGCAGTTCTTC

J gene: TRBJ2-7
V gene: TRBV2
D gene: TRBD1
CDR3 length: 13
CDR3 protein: CASSGTGGYEQYF
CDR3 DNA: TGTGCCAGCAGTGGGACAGGGGGCTACGAGCAGTACTTC

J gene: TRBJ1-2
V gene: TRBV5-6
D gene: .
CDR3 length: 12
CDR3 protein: CASSLKGPGYTF
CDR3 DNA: TGTGCCAGCAGCTTAAAGGGGCCTGGCTACACCTTC

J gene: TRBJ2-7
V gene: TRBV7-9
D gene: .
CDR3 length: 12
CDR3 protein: CASSLNLYEQYF
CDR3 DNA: TGTGCCAGCAGCTTAAATCTCTACGAGCAGTACTTC

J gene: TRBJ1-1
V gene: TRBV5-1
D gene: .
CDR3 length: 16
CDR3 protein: CASSLRMTAGGTEAFF
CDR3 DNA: TGCGCCAGCAGCTTGCGAATGACAGCCGGGGGCACTGAAGCTTTCTTT

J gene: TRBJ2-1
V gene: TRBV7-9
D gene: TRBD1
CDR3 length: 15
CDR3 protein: CASSRGTGKYNEQFF
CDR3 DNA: TGTGCCAGCAGCCGAGGGACAGGGAAGTACAATGAGCAGTTCTTC

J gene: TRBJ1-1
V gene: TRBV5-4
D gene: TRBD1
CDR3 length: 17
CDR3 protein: CASSLLTGGRRNTEAFF
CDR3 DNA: TGTGCCAGCAGCTTGTTGACAGGGGGCCGGAGAAACACTGAAGCTTTCTTT

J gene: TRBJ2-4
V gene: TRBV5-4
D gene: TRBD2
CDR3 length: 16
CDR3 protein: CASSFKRENGKNIQYF
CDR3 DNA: TGTGCCAGCAGCTTCAAGCGGGAGAATGGCAAAAACATTCAGTACTTC

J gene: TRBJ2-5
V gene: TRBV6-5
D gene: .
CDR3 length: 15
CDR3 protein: CASSYSGGDAETQYF
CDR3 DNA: TGTGCCAGCAGTTACTCCGGGGGAGATGCGGAGACCCAGTACTTC

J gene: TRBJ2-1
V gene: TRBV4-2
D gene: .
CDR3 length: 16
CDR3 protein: CASSQVQVSSYNEQFF
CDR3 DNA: TGTGCCAGCAGCCAAGTCCAGGTCAGCTCCTACAATGAGCAGTTCTTC

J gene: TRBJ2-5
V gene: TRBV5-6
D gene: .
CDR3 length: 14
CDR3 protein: CASSLRLNQETQYF
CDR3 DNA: TGTGCCAGCAGCTTACGACTGAATCAAGAGACCCAGTACTTC

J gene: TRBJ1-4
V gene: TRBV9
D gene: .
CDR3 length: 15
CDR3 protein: CASSGGLLGNEKLFF
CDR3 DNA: TGTGCCAGCAGCGGGGGGCTCCTCGGTAATGAAAAACTGTTTTTT